Following are 18 T cell receptor beta chains from one sample sequenced in a study of spatial heterogeneity in lung cancer. Study-wide results and limits: Expanded intratumoral alpha and beta TCR counts tracked tumor mutation counts.

Time point denoted: sample taken at primary tumor resection. TCRdb re-analysed the 5' RACE reads in MiXCR, keeping a single row per CDR3 protein. The table lists about 13,000 distinct CDR3 sequences, more than 5% of them singletons, with around 10% in the top ten. These receptors have no identified antigens. This specimen was lung tumor tissue, taken at surgery. The receptors derive from a female donor with early-stage non-small cell lung cancer.

This clonotype was detected ten times or more. The library was built for alpha chains, so this beta chain is an off-target read and its size means little. This rearrangement joins TRBV5-1 to TRBJ2-1; D is unclear. The V end lost 2 bases, the J end lost 0 bases, and 12 bases lay between the germline ends. Germline V CDR1 and CDR2: SGHRS, YFSETQ. The CDR3 has 16 amino acids. The CDR3 nucleotides are TGCGCCAGCAGCTTTGGACGGCAAAGCTCCTACAATGAGCAGTTCTTC. It translates to CASSFGRQSSYNEQFF. Variable domain in full (rest from reference TRBV5-1 and TRBJ2-1): KAGVTQTPRYLIKTRGQQVTLSCSPISGHRSVSWYQQTPGQGLQFLFEYFSETQRNKGNFPGRFSGRQFSNSRSEMNVSTLELGDSALYLCASSFGRQSSYNEQFFGPGTRLTVL.

About this clonotype itself: Within a library made for alpha chains, this beta chain is off target, and its count is uninformative. The gene calls are TRBV5-1 and TRBJ2-3, with D tentatively TRBD2 (6 bases). This CDR3 region has 16 residues. Trimming took off 0 bases at V and 1 base at J, with 12 bases between the two ends. Germline V CDR1 and CDR2: SGHRS, YFSETQ. CDR3 DNA sequence: TGCGCCAGCAGCTTGGGACCTAGCGTCGGCACAGATACGCAGTATTTT. This translates into CASSLGPSVGTDTQYF.

This clonotype is labeled as medium-sized. The library was prepared for alpha chains; this beta chain is a stray read, so its frequency means little. The chain links TRBV10-3 to TRBJ1-4; 9 bases are shared with TRBD1. Germline V gene sequence: CDR1 ENHRY, CDR2 SYGVKD. V dropped 10 bases and J dropped 8; count of bases not matched to a gene: 8. There are 13 residues in the CDR3. This CDR3 is CATSRGTGEKLFF. The CDR3 bases are TGTGCCACCTCACGGGGGACAGGGGAAAAACTGTTTTTT.

This clonotype has a count of ten or more. This beta chain is off target for a library built for alpha chains, so its abundance means little. This rearrangement joins TRBV27 to TRBJ2-1; D is unresolved. Trimming pared 3 bases from V and 7 bases from J, leaving 7 bases between. This CDR3 contains 12 residues. Germline loops: CDR1 MNHEY, CDR2 SMNVEV (reference sequence). The CDR3 nucleotides are TGTGCCAGCAGTTTGGGTGTGAATGAGCAGTTCTTC. It codes for CASSLGVNEQFF.

This clonotype was seen ten or more times. This beta chain is an off-target read within a library intended for alpha chains, so its frequency means little. The chain uses TRBV5-1 and TRBJ2-5, with TRBD2 as a possible D gene (6 bases). This CDR3 is built from 16 residues. The germline V and J ends were trimmed by 0 bases and 5 bases, with 17 bases remaining between them. Germline CDR1 and CDR2: SGHRS and YFSETQ. The CDR3: CASSLGQTTSRETQYF. The CDR3 nucleotides are TGCGCCAGCAGCTTGGGTCAGACAACTAGCCGGGAGACCCAGTACTTC.

The table lists this clonotype with many counts. This beta chain lies outside the target of a library built for alpha chains; its clone size means little. The chain recombines TRBV6-6 with TRBJ1-6; D gene ambiguous. The germline V gene encodes CDR1 MNHNY and CDR2 SVGAGI (reference sequence). CDR3 length: 13 residues. The V and J ends lost 6 bases and 14 bases respectively, with 17 bases between them. The CDR3 reads CASSRNWGWSLHF. CDR3 in DNA: TGTGCCAGCAGCCGGAACTGGGGTTGGTCCCTCCACTTT.

This clonotype was seen repeatedly, ten times or more. This beta chain is a stray read from a library made for alpha chains; its abundance is not meaningful. This chain joins TRBV7-3 and TRBJ2-6; D tentatively fits TRBD1 or TRBD2 (5 bases each). Looked up from germline, CDR1 is SGHTA and CDR2 is FQGTGA. There are 15 residues in the CDR3. Trimming stripped 2 bases from V and 4 bases from J, with 9 bases between. CDR3 sequence reads: CASSLHGAGANVLTF. CDR3 bases: TGTGCCAGCAGCTTACACGGGGCCGGGGCCAACGTCCTGACTTTC.

This clonotype showed up many times. This beta chain is off target for a library built for alpha chains, so its abundance means little. The chain links TRBV6-5 to TRBJ2-6; no firm D call. The V and J ends lost 6 bases and 2 bases respectively, with 8 bases between them. The CDR3 length is 14 residues. CDR1 and CDR2 from the germline V gene are MNHEY and SVGAGI. The CDR3 nucleotides read TGTGCCAGCAGCCCCCTTACTGGGGCCAACGTCCTGACTTTC. Its translation: CASSPLTGANVLTF.

There are many counts of this clonotype. Found in a library prepared for alpha chains, this beta chain is an off-target read, and its abundance has little meaning. J is TRBJ1-6 and V is TRBV18; 7 nucleotides line up with TRBD1. With 2 bases clipped from V and 9 bases from J, the junction kept 4 bases outside the gene matches. The CDR3 sequence is 14 residues long. Germline assignment: CDR1 KGHSH and CDR2 LQKENI. The CDR3 DNA sequence: TGTGCCAGCTCACCAGCCAGGGGGGGTTCACCCCTCCACTTT. Its translation is CASSPARGGSPLHF.

This clonotype was detected many times. Because this beta chain is a stray read in a library intended to capture alpha chains, its abundance should not be given much weight. This CDR3 is CASSVGLAYNEQFF. In DNA, the CDR3 is TGTGCCAGCAGCGTCGGACTCGCCTACAATGAGCAGTTCTTC. The chain has TRBV9 and TRBJ2-1; tentative D call: TRBD2 (5 bases). V was cut by 2 bases and J by 2 bases, with 8 bases left in between. Germline V lookup: CDR1 SGDLS, CDR2 YYNGEE. The CDR3 contains 14 residues.

This clonotype is categorized as medium-sized. With the library built for alpha chains, this beta chain is off target and its frequency is not meaningful. The chain links TRBV6-5 to TRBJ1-3, with D unresolved. CDR1 is MNHEY, CDR2 SVGAGI, per germline. The CDR3 extends over 11 amino acids. V gave up 6 bases and J gave up 5 bases, with 5 bases separating them. CDR3 region: CASRNRNTIYF. The CDR3 nucleotides are TGTGCCAGCAGGAATAGAAACACCATATATTTT.

This clonotype has ten or more counts. Being off target in a library aimed at alpha chains, this beta chain has a size of little meaning. The chain is built from TRBV30 and TRBJ1-6; 7 nucleotides line up with TRBD1. Trimming removed 7 bases from V and 6 bases from J; junction bases left unmatched: 9. CDR3 length: 14 amino acids. The germline V gene has CDR1 GTSNPN and CDR2 SVGIG (reference sequence). CDR3 bases: TGTGCCTCCGAGGGGAGGGGGCCTAATTCACCCCTCCACTTT. It encodes CASEGRGPNSPLHF.

This clonotype was counted many times. This beta chain represents an off-target read in a library built for alpha chains; its size is of limited meaning. The chain joins TRBV29-1 to TRBJ2-3; D possibly corresponds to TRBD2 (7 bases). This CDR3 is 15 amino acids long. The V and J ends lost 8 bases and 6 bases respectively, with 24 bases between them. Germline CDR1 reads SQVTM; CDR2 reads ANQGSEA. CDR3 nucleotides: TGCAGCCCCACAGGACCAACGGGGGGCCGGGATACGCAGTATTTT. It specifies CSPTGPTGGRDTQYF.

Concerning this clonotype: This beta chain came through as a stray read in a library set up for alpha chains, and its size says little. The gene calls are TRBV3-1 and TRBJ2-7, with D tentatively TRBD1 (6 bases). Germline CDR1 and CDR2: LGHDT and YNNKEL (reference sequence). CDR3 size: 13 residues. V lost 4 bases, J lost 4 bases, and 11 bases lay in between. The CDR3 is CASSLGHKYEQYF. CDR3 bases: TGTGCCAGCAGCCTGGGACACAAGTACGAGCAGTACTTC.

This clonotype came up many times. This beta chain is an off-target read within a library intended for alpha chains, so its frequency means little. The chain joins TRBV7-3 to TRBJ2-5; D uncertain. The CDR3 contains 13 residues. CDR1 and CDR2 (germline): SGHTA, FQGTGA. The ends were cut back, 7 bases at V and 7 bases at J, with 16 bases in the middle. The chain's CDR3 is CASKAGPSGTQYF. In DNA, the CDR3 is TGTGCCAGCAAGGCAGGACCCTCCGGGACCCAGTACTTC.

In its sample, this clonotype was seen many times. The library was prepared for alpha chains; this beta chain is a stray read, so its frequency means little. The V call is TRBV20-1, the J call TRBJ1-1; 8 bases are shared with TRBD1. The CDR3 contains 16 residues. V dropped 2 bases and J dropped 5; count of bases not matched to a gene: 13. Per the germline V gene, CDR1 is DFQATT and CDR2 is SNEGSKA (reference sequence). As DNA, the CDR3 is TGCAGTGCTAGATTGGATACAGGGGGAAAAGGGACTGAAGCTTTCTTT. It specifies CSARLDTGGKGTEAFF.

This clonotype is classed as medium-sized. Found in a library prepared for alpha chains, this beta chain is an off-target read, and its abundance has little meaning. The V and J genes are TRBV7-8 and TRBJ1-1; 9 positions match TRBD1. V dropped 6 bases and J dropped 2; count of bases not matched to a gene: 4. CDR1 is SGHVS and CDR2 is FQNEAQ in the germline V gene. The CDR3 is 14 residues long. The CDR3, as DNA: TGTGCCAGCAGTCTCACAGGGGGCAACACTGAAGCTTTCTTT. It translates to CASSLTGGNTEAFF.

Relative to its sample, this clonotype is medium-sized (0.01 to 0.1%). Within a library made for alpha chains, this beta chain is off target, and its count is uninformative. This chain joins TRBV6-5 and TRBJ2-7; no clear D gene. Trimming stripped 5 bases from V and 2 bases from J, with 13 bases between. CDR1 is MNHEY, CDR2 SVGAGI, per germline. This CDR3 has 14 residues. CDR3 DNA sequence: TGTGCCAGCAGTAAGGACGGATTCCCCTACGAGCAGTACTTC. Residues: CASSKDGFPYEQYF.